This TCR beta chain emerged from a study of blood T cell repertoires in COVID-19. Turning to the study itself: Acute and convalescent COVID-19 specimens originated in the United States, Italy and Spain. The analysed material was cDNA or gDNA that came from T cells, B-cell-depleted T cells, or PBMCs.

Germline V CDR1 and CDR2: MNHEY, SVGAGI. V was clipped by 5 bases and J by 8 bases; unmatched bases: 9. This CDR3 contains 14 residues. This clone was seen a single time. Methods used by the authors: Nucleated cell number was recorded as an estimate derived from reference gene primer amplification. The protocol was immunoSEQ multiplex PCR, while the TCRdb copy is restricted to in-frame clones and leaves out a portion. The V and J calls and clone size are taken from that table; D and trimming were inferred from the DNA. The sample includes roughly 79,000 clones, less than 90% of them seen just once. This TCR derives from a middle-aged man with acute or convalescent COVID-19. This sequence joins TRBV6-5 and TRBJ1-3, with 7 bases aligning to TRBD1. The sequenced sample consisted of peripheral blood. The CDR3 nucleotides are TGTGCCAGCAGTCCCAACACAGGGGTGGACACCATATATTTT. Its translation: CASSPNTGVDTIYF.